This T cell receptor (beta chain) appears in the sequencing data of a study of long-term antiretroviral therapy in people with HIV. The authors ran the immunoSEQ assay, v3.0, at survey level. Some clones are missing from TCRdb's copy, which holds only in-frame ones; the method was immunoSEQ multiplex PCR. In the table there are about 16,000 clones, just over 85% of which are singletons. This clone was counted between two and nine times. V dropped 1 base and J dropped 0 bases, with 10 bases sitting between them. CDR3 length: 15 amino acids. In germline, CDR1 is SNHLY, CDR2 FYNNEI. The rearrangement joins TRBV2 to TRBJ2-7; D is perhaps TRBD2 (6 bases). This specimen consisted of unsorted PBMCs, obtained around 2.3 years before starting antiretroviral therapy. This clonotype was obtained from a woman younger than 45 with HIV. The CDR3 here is CASSEDRGNSYEQYF. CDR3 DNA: TGTGCCAGCAGTGAAGACCGGGGGAACTCCTACGAGCAGTACTTC.